This T cell receptor (beta chain) emerged from a study of T cells in Graves' hyperthyroidism and ophthalmopathy. The investigators amplified TCR beta CDR3 regions from RNA transcripts. RT-PCR in the first round (using the HTBI primer set) targeted the TCR CDR3. TCRdb independently ran MiXCR on the multiplex PCR reads; one entry per CDR3 protein. This table holds 250,000 to 350,000 distinct CDR3 sequences, 16% found once. Graves' hyperthyroidism was deemed stable absent ophthalmopathy progression within 18 months. This clonotype was picked up many times. The source is a man aged 25-45 years with Graves' hyperthyroidism. The sequencing sample was made of blood.

CDR3 amino acids: CASSQQVNIGQINQPQHF. The DNA for the CDR3 is TGCGCCAGCAGCCAACAAGTGAATATTGGACAGATCAATCAGCCCCAGCATTTT. This sequence joins TRBV4-1 and TRBJ1-5; perhaps TRBD1 as D (6 bases). From germline, CDR1 is MGHRA and CDR2 YSYEKL. Trimming stripped 2 bases from V and 3 bases from J, with 20 bases between. The CDR3 loop spans 18 amino acids.